One and the same sample provided the 20 T cell receptor beta chains below, sequenced in a study of blood T cells in healthy people across ages (dated by TCRdb to 2013 to 2016). Library generation was performed with 5' RACE. A second 7 to 11 cycle PCR used a sample-barcoded 5' primer and a J-beta primer mix. TCRdb itself trimmed the public reads at Q25 with fastp, ran MiXCR and retained productive beta chains. Duplicate CDR3 protein sequences are folded into a single record with the most common DNA and genes. For this sample there are approximately 2,000,000 distinct CDR3 sequences; approximately 39% appear just once. The ten largest clonotypes hold roughly 24% of the sample. Sequencing was carried out using blood. These receptors were collected from a human donor in good health.

The count of this clonotype is one. The rearrangement uses TRBV5-6 and TRBJ2-6; D remains unclear. Germline V gene data show CDR1 as SGHDT and CDR2 as YYEEEE. This CDR3 has 15 amino acids. V lost 2 bases to trimming and J lost 0 bases, with 6 bases between them. CDR3 amino acids: CASSFVYSGANVLTF. The DNA for the CDR3 is TGTGCCAGCAGCTTTGTTTACTCTGGGGCCAACGTCCTGACTTTC.

This sequence joins TRBV4-1 and TRBJ2-1, with D possibly matching TRBD2 (5 bases). Trimming removed 1 base from V and 0 bases from J, with 10 bases in between. Looked up from germline, CDR1 is MGHRA and CDR2 is YSYEKL. The CDR3 is 16 amino acids. CDR3 region: CASSQVGENSYNEQFF. The CDR3 DNA is TGCGCCAGCAGCCAAGTCGGGGAAAACTCCTACAATGAGCAGTTCTTC.

The CDR3 coding sequence is TGTGCCAGCACGGGACAGGAGTACAATGAGCAGTTCTTC. This codes for CASTGQEYNEQFF. This chain connects TRBV12-3 or TRBV12-4 to TRBJ2-1; the match to TRBD1 covers 8 bases. The J segment lost 4 bases and the V segment lost 7 bases, leaving 3 bases of the junction unmatched. This CDR3 is built from 13 residues.

The chain is built from TRBV5-1 and TRBJ2-7, with TRBD2 identical over 9 bases. The germline CDR1 and CDR2 sequences are SGHRS and YFSETQ. The V and J ends lost 5 bases and 4 bases, in that order; junction bases with no gene match: 13. The CDR3 runs 16 residues. In DNA, the CDR3 is TGCGCCAGCAGAGCAGCGGGGGGCCCTCCGGATTACGAGCAGTACTTC. Protein sequence: CASRAAGGPPDYEQYF.

The sample holds a few counts of this clonotype. This chain joins TRBV9 and TRBJ1-2, with D possibly being TRBD1 (5 bases). The CDR3 totals 14 residues. CDR1 and CDR2 from the germline V gene are SGDLS and YYNGEE. The germline V and J ends were trimmed by 5 bases and 3 bases, with 14 bases remaining between them. CDR3 amino acids: CASRGSGVYYGYTF. CDR3 nucleotides: TGTGCCAGCAGGGGGTCGGGGGTTTACTATGGCTACACCTTC. Combining the CDR3 with reference TRBV9 and TRBJ1-2 gives the whole variable domain DSGVTQTPKHLITATGQRVTLRCSPRSGDLSVYWYQQSLDQGLQFLIQYYNGEERAKGNILERFSAQQFPDLHSELNLSSLELGDSALYFCASRGSGVYYGYTFGSGTRLTVV.

The chain links TRBV28 to TRBJ2-7; D not resolved. The germline V and J ends were trimmed by 5 bases and 0 bases, with 8 bases remaining between them. The CDR3 has 13 amino acids. CDR1 and CDR2 from the germline V gene are MDHEN and SYDVKM. DNA of the CDR3: TGTGCCAGCAGTACCCGAAACTCCTACGAGCAGTACTTC. This translates into CASSTRNSYEQYF.

Ten or more counts support this clonotype. One end of the junction fails to match germline, which may point to a read error. Written as DNA, the CDR3 is TGCGCCAGCAGTAGCGGGGGGGCCTACAATGAGCAGTTCTTC. This translates into CASSSGGAYNEQFF. V and J are TRBV12-3 or TRBV12-4 and TRBJ2-1; 11 bases fit TRBD2. CDR3 length: 14 residues.

This sequence joins TRBV29-1 and TRBJ2-3, with D possibly matching TRBD1 (7 bases). This CDR3 has 14 residues. Trimming cost V 2 bases and J 6 bases, with 15 bases left between them. Looked up from germline, CDR1 is SQVTM and CDR2 is ANQGSEA. CDR3 loop: CSVEIGAGGDTQYF. DNA of the CDR3: TGCAGCGTTGAAATTGGGGCAGGGGGGGATACGCAGTATTTT.

This clonotype has a handful of counts. CDR3 in amino acids: CSLKTGSETQYF. CDR3 nucleotides: TGCAGCCTAAAGACAGGGTCAGAGACCCAGTACTTC. V and J are TRBV29-1 and TRBJ2-5; 7 bases are a match to TRBD1. Germline CDR1 SQVTM, CDR2 ANQGSEA. After removal of 8 bases from V and 4 bases from J, the junction contained 7 bases not matched to a gene. The CDR3 loop spans 12 amino acids.

This clonotype showed up just a few times. The chain has TRBV7-9 and TRBJ2-1; either TRBD1 or TRBD2 may fit D (7 bases each). Germline V CDR1 and CDR2: SEHNR, FQNEAQ (reference sequence). V lost 6 bases to trimming and J lost 5 bases, with 17 bases between them. The CDR3 has 15 residues. The CDR3 here is CASSRPGGAHNEQFF. The DNA of the CDR3 is TGTGCCAGCAGTAGGCCAGGGGGGGCGCACAATGAGCAGTTCTTC.

The chain joins TRBV7-9 to TRBJ2-3; D is unresolved. V was shortened by 9 bases and J by 0 bases, with 19 bases between the two germline ends. This CDR3 is built from 16 residues. Germline V gene lookup returns CDR1 SEHNR and CDR2 FQNEAQ (reference sequence). CDR3: CASLSSPKASTDTQYF. The CDR3 DNA sequence: TGTGCCAGTCTCTCCTCTCCTAAGGCTAGCACAGATACGCAGTATTTT.

Points on this clonotype: A junction boundary mismatches the germline segment, possibly from a read error. In nucleotides, the CDR3 is TGTGCCAGCAGCCCTAGCGGGGGGTTCGGGGAGACCCGGTACTTC. This translates into CASSPSGGFGETRYF. The rearrangement joins TRBV7-7 to TRBJ2-5; 11 bases line up with TRBD2. This CDR3 region has 15 residues. Germline lookup yields CDR1 SSHAT and CDR2 FNYEAQ (reference sequence).

The chain joins TRBV28 to TRBJ2-3, with D hard to call. CDR3 length equals 13 residues. The V end lost 3 bases, the J end lost 3 bases, and 7 bases lay between the germline ends. Germline V lookup: CDR1 MDHEN, CDR2 SYDVKM. The chain's CDR3 is CASSFIRTDTQYF. The DNA for the CDR3 is TGTGCCAGCAGTTTTATCAGGACAGATACGCAGTATTTT.

This chain joins TRBV13 and TRBJ2-1; D call uncertain. The V end was cut by 3 bases, the J end by 5 bases, with 14 bases between. Germline-derived CDR1 and CDR2 are PRHDT and FYEKMQ (reference sequence). The CDR3 has 15 amino acids. DNA of the CDR3: TGTGCCAGCAGCTTCCGACTCCTCCCGAACAATGAGCAGTTCTTC. Its translation: CASSFRLLPNNEQFF.

The V and J genes are TRBV4-1 and TRBJ1-2; perhaps TRBD1 as D (5 bases). The germline V and J ends were trimmed by 0 bases and 4 bases, with 12 bases remaining between them. Germline V gene data show CDR1 as MGHRA and CDR2 as YSYEKL. CDR3 size: 15 residues. The DNA of the CDR3 is TGCGCCAGCAGCCAAGAGAGGGGCGCCGTCTATGGCTACACCTTC. As protein: CASSQERGAVYGYTF.

V usage is TRBV9 and J usage is TRBJ2-3, with 9 bases lining up with TRBD2. Germline lookup yields CDR1 SGDLS and CDR2 YYNGEE. V shed 4 bases and J 5 bases; nucleotides not matched to a gene: 8. CDR3 length equals 15 residues. The CDR3: CASSPWRGGKDTQYF. CDR3 nucleotide sequence: TGTGCCAGCAGCCCCTGGCGGGGGGGCAAAGATACGCAGTATTTT.

This clonotype was seen only a few times. The genes are TRBV6-6 and TRBJ2-5; D is tentatively TRBD1 or TRBD2 (5 bases each). CDR1 and CDR2 (germline): MNHNY, SVGAGI (reference sequence). Trimming cost V 2 bases and J 7 bases, with 11 bases left between them. This CDR3 comprises 13 residues. The CDR3 DNA is TGTGCCAGCAGTTACGGCAGGGCGGGGACCCAGTACTTC. Amino acids: CASSYGRAGTQYF.

The chain links TRBV11-2 to TRBJ1-1; tentative D call: TRBD1 (6 bases). Trimming removed 1 base at V and 0 bases at J, with 18 bases between. Germline CDR1 SGHAT, CDR2 FQNNGV. The CDR3 totals 18 residues. The CDR3 loop reads CASSLALPGQSLNTEAFF. CDR3 DNA: TGTGCCAGCAGCTTAGCCCTTCCCGGACAGAGCCTGAACACTGAAGCTTTCTTT.

In its sample, this clonotype was seen a few times. The chain has TRBV4-1 and TRBJ1-2; D call uncertain. V was shortened by 2 bases and J by 8 bases, with 18 bases between the two germline ends. Germline lookup yields CDR1 MGHRA and CDR2 YSYEKL. The CDR3 runs to 15 residues. The CDR3 sequence: CASSQSDGSFGGYTF. CDR3 nucleotide sequence: TGCGCCAGCAGCCAATCTGACGGAAGCTTTGGGGGCTACACCTTC.

This clonotype was found a few times. V gene TRBV9 combines with J gene TRBJ2-6; unclear D gene. Germline assignment: CDR1 SGDLS and CDR2 YYNGEE. This CDR3 has 18 residues. V was pared by 0 bases and J by 4 bases, with 17 bases between. In DNA, the CDR3 is TGTGCCAGCAGCGTAGAGCCCTCCGTGACGACCGGGGCCAACGTCCTGACTTTC. It is translated as CASSVEPSVTTGANVLTF.